The source of this T cell receptor (beta chain) is a study of tumor-infiltrating lymphocytes in glioblastoma multiforme. Multiple V-beta primers and a C-beta primer amplified TCRB from RNA. TCRdb reanalysed the multiplex PCR reads using MiXCR and keeps one entry per CDR3 protein. The sample lists 15,000 to 20,000 distinct CDR3 sequences; 65% to 80% were seen once. The CDR3 is made up of 16 amino acids. From germline, CDR1 is SGHTS and CDR2 YDEGEE. The V end lost 4 bases, the J end lost 3 bases, and 17 bases lay between the germline ends. There are a few counts of this clonotype. The clonotype was recovered from a male donor with glioblastoma. What was sequenced was peripheral blood. The V call is TRBV5-8, the J call TRBJ2-1; a weak D match, TRBD2 (5 bases). DNA of the CDR3: TGTGCCAGCAGCGTCGTACTAGACGAAATCTACAATGAGCAGTTCTTC. Encoded protein: CASSVVLDEIYNEQFF. The variable domain in full, with the rest retrieved from reference TRBV5-8 and TRBJ2-1, is EAGVTQSPTHLIKTRGQQATLRCSPISGHTSVYWYQQALGLGLQFLLWYDEGEERNRGNFPPRFSGRQFPNYSSELNVNALELEDSALYLCASSVVLDEIYNEQFFGPGTRLTVL.